These 21 T cell receptor beta chains originate from one sample sequenced in a study of shared clonotypes between healthy human individuals. Repertoires were generated with immunoSEQ multiplex PCR, while TCRdb's copy carries only in-frame clones and drops some. This sample has about 2,200,000 clones, with approximately 94% found just once. CD45RO-negative CD8 cells positively selected for CCR7 made up the naive population, which excluded terminally differentiated effector memory CD45RA+ cells. The sequenced sample consisted of naive CD8+ T cells from PBMCs. Source of these receptors: a man younger than 30 in good health. Some clones in this sample may be carry-over from other donors' samples.

The chain recombines TRBV15 with TRBJ1-3; 7 bases are shared with TRBD1. The J segment lost 4 bases and the V segment lost 4 bases, leaving 4 bases of the junction unmatched. The CDR3 has 14 amino acids. Germline CDR1 reads LNHNV; CDR2 reads YYDKDF (reference sequence). Here the CDR3 reads CATSKDRAGNTIYF. For the CDR3, the DNA is TGTGCCACCAGCAAAGACAGGGCCGGAAACACCATATATTTT.

The chain joins TRBV10-3 to TRBJ1-1, with 10 bases identical to TRBD1. Germline CDR1 reads ENHRY; CDR2 reads SYGVKD. Trimming cost V 0 bases and J 4 bases; bases outside gene matches: 17. This CDR3 has 20 residues. CDR3 DNA: TGTGCCATCAGTGAGTCGATTAGGCCCGGGACAGGGGTTCTGGGCACTGAAGCTTTCTTT. It specifies CAISESIRPGTGVLGTEAFF.

This rearrangement joins TRBV19 to TRBJ1-1; 9 bases fit TRBD1. J was trimmed by 3 bases and V by 0 bases; bases with no gene match: 5. Germline V gene sequence: CDR1 LNHDA, CDR2 SQIVND (reference sequence). This CDR3 comprises 16 residues. The CDR3 DNA is TGTGCCAGTAGTATAGAATCACAGGGGGCCGACACTGAAGCTTTCTTT. Protein: CASSIESQGADTEAFF.

The rearrangement joins TRBV9 to TRBJ2-7; 7 bases are a match to TRBD1. This CDR3 region has 13 residues. Germline V gene sequence: CDR1 SGDLS, CDR2 YYNGEE. With 2 bases clipped from V and 5 bases from J, the junction kept 4 bases outside the gene matches. In DNA, the CDR3 is TGTGCCAGCAGCGTTGAGGGGGCGGACGAGCAGTACTTC. Protein sequence: CASSVEGADEQYF.

The chain uses TRBV7-9 and TRBJ1-4; TRBD1 aligns across 7 bases. There are 18 residues in the CDR3. V lost 1 base, J lost 8 bases, and 16 bases stayed unmatched. CDR1 and CDR2 from the germline V gene are SEHNR and FQNEAQ (reference sequence). The CDR3 reads CASSLGGQRISTREKLFF. The CDR3 nucleotides read TGTGCCAGCAGCTTAGGGGGACAGAGGATTTCAACTCGAGAAAAACTGTTTTTT.

V gene TRBV19 combines with J gene TRBJ2-1; 9 positions match TRBD2. The CDR3 is made up of 14 amino acids. Germline V CDR1 and CDR2: LNHDA, SQIVND (reference sequence). V shed 4 bases and J 8 bases; nucleotides not matched to a gene: 6. CDR3 loop: CASSRLAGWDEQFF. In DNA, the CDR3 is TGTGCCAGTAGTAGGCTAGCGGGATGGGATGAGCAGTTCTTC.

This chain links TRBV29-1 with TRBJ1-2; D possibly corresponds to TRBD1 (5 bases). The CDR3 runs 14 residues. V lost 2 bases, J lost 6 bases, and 16 bases lay in between. Germline values: CDR1 SQVTM, CDR2 ANQGSEA. The CDR3 coding sequence is TGCAGCGTTGAAACGGGGCAGGGATTAGATGGCTACACCTTC. It specifies CSVETGQGLDGYTF.

The rearrangement joins TRBV29-1 to TRBJ2-7; D unclear. Per the germline V gene, CDR1 is SQVTM and CDR2 is ANQGSEA. The CDR3 runs 13 residues. Trimming took 8 bases from V and 2 from J, leaving 16 bases between them. The CDR3 sequence: CSTRVPGAYEQYF. In DNA, the CDR3 is TGCAGCACCCGGGTCCCTGGGGCCTACGAGCAGTACTTC.

The chain recombines TRBV29-1 with TRBJ2-5; possibly TRBD2 for D (5 bases). The CDR3 has 14 residues. The V gene's germline CDR1 is SQVTM and CDR2 ANQGSEA. The V end lost 7 bases, the J end lost 4 bases, and 19 bases lay between the germline ends. The CDR3, as DNA: TGCAGCGCCTTGCCCGTGACTATCAGAGAGACCCAGTACTTC. Translation: CSALPVTIRETQYF.

V gene TRBV5-1 combines with J gene TRBJ2-1; 7 positions match TRBD1. Germline loops: CDR1 SGHRS, CDR2 YFSETQ. The CDR3 consists of 16 residues. Unmatched junction bases numbered 10, after V lost 4 bases and J lost 3 bases. CDR3 DNA sequence: TGCGCCAGCAGCGTGGAGAGGTCAGGGGGCTACAATGAGCAGTTCTTC. This translates into CASSVERSGGYNEQFF.

J is TRBJ2-1 and V is TRBV7-9; D may match TRBD1 or TRBD2 (5 bases each). The germline V gene encodes CDR1 SEHNR and CDR2 FQNEAQ (reference sequence). The CDR3 runs 13 residues. Trimming stripped 6 bases from V and 3 bases from J, with 9 bases between. In DNA form, the CDR3 reads TGTGCCAGCAGACCAGGGAGCTACAATGAGCAGTTCTTC. Protein: CASRPGSYNEQFF.

This chain links TRBV27 with TRBJ2-3, with 9 bases that match TRBD2. This CDR3 is built from 16 residues. The germline gives CDR1 MNHEY, CDR2 SMNVEV (reference sequence). V lost 6 bases to trimming and J lost 2 bases; unmatched junction nucleotides: 9. This chain's CDR3 is CASRETSGIYTDTQYF. The CDR3 DNA reads TGTGCCAGCAGAGAGACTAGCGGCATATACACAGATACGCAGTATTTT.

The J gene is TRBJ2-1, the V gene TRBV7-9; D not resolved. Germline CDR1 is SEHNR and CDR2 is FQNEAQ (reference sequence). The V and J ends lost 1 base and 13 bases respectively, with 11 bases between them. CDR3 length equals 12 residues. Written as DNA, the CDR3 is TGTGCCAGCAGCTTAGAAGGGATAGACCAGTTCTTC. Residues: CASSLEGIDQFF.

This sequence joins TRBV13 and TRBJ2-2; D is unclear. Per germline, CDR1 PRHDT and CDR2 FYEKMQ (reference sequence). The V and J ends lost 6 bases and 4 bases respectively, with 9 bases between them. The CDR3 has 13 residues. CDR3 loop: CASSPLFTGELFF. The CDR3 DNA reads as TGTGCCAGCAGTCCCCTCTTCACCGGGGAGCTGTTTTTT.

The V gene is TRBV9, the J gene TRBJ1-1; D remains ambiguous. The V gene's germline CDR1 is SGDLS and CDR2 YYNGEE. The V end lost 3 bases, the J end lost 1 base, and 10 bases lay between the germline ends. There are 14 residues in the CDR3. The CDR3 coding sequence is TGTGCCAGCAGCGCCTTCCCTAGGAACACTGAAGCTTTCTTT. It is translated as CASSAFPRNTEAFF.

The chain couples TRBV7-8 to TRBJ2-7; 11 positions agree with TRBD2. Losses at the gene ends were 5 bases for V and 2 bases for J; bases not matched to a gene: 8. Germline loops: CDR1 SGHVS, CDR2 FQNEAQ. The CDR3 length is 16 residues. CDR3 nucleotides: TGTGCCAGCAGCCCGACTTTAGCGGGAGGGCCCTACGAGCAGTACTTC. Translating it yields CASSPTLAGGPYEQYF.

The table lists this clone with a count of one. The chain is built from TRBV7-9 and TRBJ2-4; 8 nucleotides align to TRBD1. Trimming took 5 bases from V and 1 from J; bases not matched to a gene: 4. Looked up from germline, CDR1 is SEHNR and CDR2 is FQNEAQ (reference sequence). The CDR3 totals 15 residues. CDR3 bases: TGTGCCAGCAGCGCCCGACAGGGGGCCAAAAACATTCAGTACTTC. It is translated as CASSARQGAKNIQYF.

This clone occurred once. This chain links TRBV7-9 with TRBJ1-2; a weak D match, TRBD1 (5 bases). Germline CDR1 and CDR2: SEHNR and FQNEAQ (reference sequence). This CDR3 has 15 amino acids. V lost 1 base to trimming and J lost 2 bases, with 11 bases between them. CDR3 DNA: TGTGCCAGCAGCTTAGGTTTTGGGGGGAACTATGGCTACACCTTC. Translation gives CASSLGFGGNYGYTF.

The chain carries TRBV10-3 and TRBJ1-1; D ambiguous. The V and J ends lost 0 bases and 5 bases respectively, with 7 bases between them. This CDR3 is built from 13 residues. The germline V gene encodes CDR1 ENHRY and CDR2 SYGVKD. DNA for the CDR3: TGTGCCATCAGTGAGTCCGGTCGTACTGAAGCTTTCTTT. As protein: CAISESGRTEAFF.

The chain is built from TRBV11-2 and TRBJ2-3; D unclear. The CDR3 sequence is 13 residues long. With 4 bases removed from V and 6 bases from J, the gap between germline ends came to 11 bases. In germline, CDR1 is SGHAT, CDR2 FQNNGV. CDR3 amino acids: CASSSVRSDTQYF. CDR3 coding DNA: TGTGCCAGCAGCTCTGTCCGATCGGATACGCAGTATTTT. The variable domain in full, with the rest retrieved from reference TRBV11-2 and TRBJ2-3, is EAGVAQSPRYKIIEKRQSVAFWCNPISGHATLYWYQQILGQGPKLLIQFQNNGVVDDSQLPKDRFSAERLKGVDSTLKIQPAKLEDSAVYLCASSSVRSDTQYFGPGTRLTVL.

The V gene is TRBV28, the J gene TRBJ2-1, with 9 bases matching TRBD2. The CDR3 runs to 15 residues. Germline lookup yields CDR1 MDHEN and CDR2 SYDVKM. V dropped 6 bases and J dropped 3; count of bases not matched to a gene: 6. The CDR3 sequence is CASSRSSGVYNEQFF. The DNA for the CDR3 is TGTGCCAGCAGCCGTTCTAGCGGGGTCTACAATGAGCAGTTCTTC.